Listed here are 6 T cell receptor beta chains from one sample, sequenced in a study of shared clonotypes between healthy human individuals. Some clones are missing from TCRdb's copy, which holds only in-frame ones; the method was immunoSEQ multiplex PCR. The top ten clones hold more than 0.5% of a sample with approximately 1.1 million clones, around 78% of them seen once. The sample consisted of memory CD4+ T cells from PBMCs. Subset indicated: CD45RA-negative fraction. The receptors shown here come from a young man in good health. Some clones in this sample may be carry-over from other donors' samples.

This chain links TRBV6-1 with TRBJ1-1; 7 bases map to TRBD1. V dropped 6 bases and J dropped 5; count of bases not matched to a gene: 9. The CDR3 extends over 14 amino acids. Germline CDR1 reads MNHNS; CDR2 reads SASEGT. CDR3 protein: CASRPTGRSTEAFF. The CDR3 nucleotides are TGTGCCAGCAGACCGACAGGGAGGAGTACTGAAGCTTTCTTT.

This clone showed up just a few times. This sequence joins TRBV7-6 and TRBJ2-3; D unresolved. CDR1 SGHVS and CDR2 FNYEAQ come from the germline V gene. CDR3 length: 15 amino acids. Trimming removed 3 bases at V and 0 bases at J, with 10 bases between. The CDR3 nucleotides read TGTGCCAGCAGCTTTTCTGGGTCTAGCACAGATACGCAGTATTTT. It specifies CASSFSGSSTDTQYF.

This clone was seen many times. The V gene is TRBV13, the J gene TRBJ2-3; TRBD2 agrees at 8 bases. Germline values: CDR1 PRHDT, CDR2 FYEKMQ (reference sequence). V shed 5 bases and J 1 base; nucleotides not matched to a gene: 14. The CDR3 extends over 18 amino acids. The CDR3 protein is CASSPGTSTSIGTDTQYF. The CDR3 region has the DNA TGTGCCAGCAGCCCCGGGACTAGTACCTCGATTGGCACAGATACGCAGTATTTT. Full variable domain (remainder filled in from reference TRBV13 and TRBJ2-3): AAGVIQSPRHLIKEKRETATLKCYPIPRHDTVYWYQQGPGQDPQFLISFYEKMQSDKGSIPDRFSAQQFSDYHSELNMSSLELGDSALYFCASSPGTSTSIGTDTQYFGPGTRLTVL.

The chain combines TRBV7-6 with TRBJ2-7; D unresolved. There are 14 residues in the CDR3. Germline-derived CDR1 and CDR2 are SGHVS and FNYEAQ. The ends were cut back, 5 bases at V and 3 bases at J, with 14 bases in the middle. The CDR3 coding sequence is TGTGCCAGCAGCCGCTCGGACGGAGACTACGAGCAGTACTTC. It is translated as CASSRSDGDYEQYF.

The chain employs TRBV7-6 and TRBJ2-1; 14 bases map to TRBD2. Per germline, CDR1 SGHVS and CDR2 FNYEAQ. Trimming removed 3 bases from V and 6 bases from J; junction bases left unmatched: 7. The CDR3 covers 17 residues. The CDR3 sequence is CASSFGLAGGEINEQFF. The CDR3 nucleotides are TGTGCCAGCAGCTTTGGACTAGCGGGAGGTGAAATCAATGAGCAGTTCTTC.

The chain is built from TRBV27 and TRBJ2-7, with 8 bases aligning to TRBD1. This CDR3 is 15 amino acids long. Trimming cost V 4 bases and J 0 bases; bases outside gene matches: 5. Per germline, CDR1 MNHEY and CDR2 SMNVEV (reference sequence). This CDR3 is CASSYGTGRSYEQYF. CDR3 DNA sequence: TGTGCCAGCAGTTACGGGACAGGCCGCTCCTACGAGCAGTACTTC.